The rows below give T cell receptor beta chains drawn from one sample of a study of cytomegalovirus exposure and HLA in healthy donors. Assay: immunoSEQ multiplex PCR; the TCRdb copy retains only in-frame clones and omits some. Here the sample spans over 30,000 clones, about 80% being singletons. The sample was PBMCs. The receptors were gathered from a male donor in good health and CMV-seronegative. Each CDR3 is given with its conserved first and last residue. Each record gives: V gene, J gene, CDR3 protein.

>TRBV2|TRBJ2-7
CASSDTGPAYEQYF
>TRBV7-8|TRBJ2-7
CASSLGDDGIYEQYF
>TRBV7-9|TRBJ2-4
CASSFAQGWAKNIQYF
>TRBV9|TRBJ2-1
CASSTRDQSYNEQFF
>TRBV4-1|TRBJ1-1
CASSQSDGGRGEAFF
>TRBV5-8|TRBJ2-7
CASSRQGIYEQYF
>TRBV7-9|TRBJ2-1
CASGTSGSYEQFF
>TRBV28|TRBJ1-6
CASSFSGTDISPLHF
>TRBV5-1|TRBJ2-3
CASSLDEGGPTDTQYF
>TRBV19|TRBJ2-7
CASRASSSYEQYF
>TRBV5-1|TRBJ2-6
CASSPHLRTSGREAGANVLTF
>TRBV5-1|TRBJ2-5
CASSLTSGGQETQYF
>TRBV7-2|TRBJ2-7
CASRKVGGRSYEQYF
>TRBV19|TRBJ1-1
CASSIVSIATEAFF
>TRBV11-3|TRBJ2-1
CASSLFGQASYNEQFF
>TRBV28|TRBJ2-3
CASSSIPALAGENPDTQYF
>TRBV7-9|TRBJ1-6
CASSPRQNYSYNSPLHF
>TRBV4-2|TRBJ1-1
CASSQEANTEAFF
>TRBV28|TRBJ2-2
CASSIGGTRNTGELFF
>TRBV27|TRBJ2-5
CASSLWRGAAETQYF